Listed below are T cell receptor beta chains from one sample, sequenced in a study of blood T cell repertoires in COVID-19. The repertoire was sequenced with immunoSEQ multiplex PCR; TCRdb's copy has only in-frame clones and lacks some. The data hold about 39,000 clones, with 75% to 90% observed a single time. The material sequenced was peripheral blood. These receptors were collected from a man in his sixties with acute or convalescent COVID-19. CDR3s include the opening cysteine and the closing phenylalanine or tryptophan. D genes are given only for firm matches.

J gene | V gene | D gene | CDR3 protein
TRBJ2-7 | TRBV27 | TRBD1 | CASTLGTGSYEQYF
TRBJ1-2 | TRBV7-8 | TRBD1 | CASSFTGEIGGYTF
TRBJ2-7 | TRBV6-5 | TRBD1 | CASSYTTGAEQYF
TRBJ2-5 | TRBV5-1 | . | CASSLSGETQYF
TRBJ2-7 | TRBV7-2 | TRBD1 | CASSLRTGDEQYF
TRBJ2-5 | TRBV24-1 | TRBD2 | CATSDLQVSGGEETQYF
TRBJ1-1 | TRBV30 | . | CAWRSDTEAFF
TRBJ1-2 | TRBV5-1 | . | CASSLGGQNDYGYTF
TRBJ1-1 | TRBV28 | . | CASVQSNTEAFF
TRBJ2-1 | TRBV5-1 | . | CASTSQEKQFF
TRBJ2-1 | TRBV5-1 | TRBD2 | CASTLAGGTYNEQFF
TRBJ1-1 | TRBV5-4 | TRBD1 | CASSLRDRGTEAFF
TRBJ2-7 | TRBV30 | . | CAWSPVPSSYEQYF
TRBJ2-7 | TRBV5-6 | TRBD1 | CASSLMTGGHEQYF
TRBJ2-5 | TRBV18 | . | CASSPGHKETQYF
TRBJ1-2 | TRBV6-5 | . | CASSPLIVLEYGYTF
TRBJ2-3 | TRBV18 | TRBD2 | CASSAGTTAGAATDTQYF